Below are 7 T cell receptor beta chains sequenced from a single sample in a study of response to subunit inactivated influenza vaccine. TCRdb re-analysed the RT-PCR reads in MiXCR, keeping a single row per CDR3 protein. In the table there are fewer than 550,000 distinct CDR3 sequences, around 25% of which are singletons. Sequencing was performed on CD4+ T cells sorted from PBMCs, taken roughly 5 days after vaccination. The receptors were sampled from a man aged 50-59 years who received an inactivated influenza vaccine.

The CDR3 here is CASSQDAWGASYEQYF. CDR3 sequence (DNA): TGCGCCAGCAGCCAAGACGCCTGGGGCGCTAGCTACGAGCAGTACTTC. The chain recombines TRBV4-3 with TRBJ2-7; D is perhaps TRBD1 (5 bases). The CDR3 runs to 16 residues. The V and J ends lost 0 bases and 3 bases respectively, with 15 bases between them. Per the germline V gene, CDR1 is LGHNA and CDR2 is YSLEER.

The genes are TRBV4-2 and TRBJ2-5; 7 nucleotides match TRBD2. The CDR3 has 15 amino acids. Germline V gene sequence: CDR1 LGHNA, CDR2 YNFKEQ. The J segment lost 5 bases and the V segment lost 1 base, leaving 7 bases of the junction unmatched. The CDR3 protein is CASSQADGAGETQYF. The CDR3 DNA reads TGTGCCAGCAGCCAAGCAGACGGAGCGGGGGAGACCCAGTACTTC.

The chain uses TRBV7-9 and TRBJ1-4; D is uncertain. CDR1 and CDR2 from the germline V gene are SEHNR and FQNEAQ (reference sequence). This CDR3 spans 13 amino acids. The V end lost 5 bases, the J end lost 10 bases, and 14 bases lay between the germline ends. CDR3 coding DNA: TGTGCCAGCAGCCTTGAGTCAAAAGGAAAACTGTTTTTT. As protein: CASSLESKGKLFF.

The chain is built from TRBV20-1 and TRBJ2-1, with D possibly being TRBD2 (5 bases). The CDR3 has 14 amino acids. Germline CDR1 DFQATT, CDR2 SNEGSKA (reference sequence). The V end was cut by 2 bases, the J end by 7 bases, with 15 bases between. In nucleotides, the CDR3 is TGCAGTGCTAGATTGGCGGGTACGGGTAATGAGCAGTTCTTC. Its protein product is CSARLAGTGNEQFF.

This clonotype was observed a handful of times. This chain links TRBV11-1 with TRBJ2-7, with D possibly TRBD2 on 5 matching bases. Germline V gene sequence: CDR1 SGHAT, CDR2 FQDESV (reference sequence). V lost 3 bases to trimming and J lost 6 bases, with 15 bases between them. The CDR3 totals 14 residues. CDR3 protein: CASSFDRKEGEQYF. In nucleotides, the CDR3 is TGTGCCAGCAGCTTTGACCGAAAAGAGGGCGAGCAGTACTTC.

The J gene is TRBJ2-1, the V gene TRBV5-1; 10 bases match TRBD2. The CDR3 extends over 18 amino acids. Looked up from germline, CDR1 is SGHRS and CDR2 is YFSETQ. V was pared by 2 bases and J by 4 bases, with 12 bases of the junction left unmatched. CDR3 in DNA: TGCGCCAGCAGCTTAAACCCAGCGGGAGGGTCCTATTACAATGAGCAGTTCTTC. Its protein product is CASSLNPAGGSYYNEQFF.

The rearrangement joins TRBV10-3 to TRBJ2-2; TRBD2 matches 9 bases. V lost 4 bases, J lost 7 bases, and 7 bases stayed unmatched. CDR1 is ENHRY and CDR2 is SYGVKD in the germline V gene. CDR3 length: 15 residues. For the CDR3, the DNA is TGTGCCATCAGTGGGGTTAGCGGGGGATTCGGGGAGCTGTTTTTT. This encodes CAISGVSGGFGELFF.